The T cell receptor (beta chain) described here comes from a study of esophageal squamous cell carcinoma under preoperative chemotherapy. Study-wide results and caveats: After paclitaxel-nedaplatin, abundant clones were more likely to contract than amplify. After chemotherapy, TCR diversity rose significantly in peripheral T cells but not in tumor-infiltrating lymphocytes.

With respect to this clonotype: The antigen is unknown.

TCRdb reprocessed the PCR reads via MiXCR and lists one record per CDR3 protein. The table has some 16,000 distinct CDR3 sequences, approximately 57% seen once; the top ten hold roughly 50%. Time point specified: before preoperative PTX-NDP chemotherapy. Sampling was conducted from a patient given preoperative chemotherapy. The source of this sequence is a human donor with esophageal squamous cell carcinoma. The donor label of this sample is uncertain.

The CDR3 DNA is TGTGCCAGCAGGACCGGGGCGGGGGGGACCTACGAGCAGTTCTTC. It codes for CASRTGAGGTYEQFF. The V call is TRBV6-1, the J call TRBJ2-5, with 9 bases lining up with TRBD2. With the DNA end fitting TRBJ2-1 better, the J assignment may be wrong. The length of the CDR3 is 15 residues. Germline loops: CDR1 MNHNS, CDR2 SASEGT.